A single T cell receptor beta chain is shown here with its context. The data belong to a study of blood T cell repertoires in COVID-19. Study background: T cells, B-cell-depleted T cells, or PBMCs provided the cDNA or gDNA that served as material.

The data were produced by immunoSEQ multiplex PCR, yet TCRdb's version contains in-frame clones alone and is incomplete. The table includes fewer than 250,000 clones, roughly four fifths detected once. This CDR3 region has 13 residues. Germline CDR1 is MNHNS and CDR2 is SASEGT. V lost 1 base and J lost 13, with 11 bases in between. This chain joins TRBV6-1 and TRBJ1-6, with a tentative D call TRBD1 (5 bases). The sequencing input was peripheral blood. The TCR was taken from a woman aged 40-49 years with acute or convalescent COVID-19. Written as DNA, the CDR3 is TGTGCCAGCAGTGAAGATGGCAGGGATCCCCTCCACTTT. It is translated as CASSEDGRDPLHF.